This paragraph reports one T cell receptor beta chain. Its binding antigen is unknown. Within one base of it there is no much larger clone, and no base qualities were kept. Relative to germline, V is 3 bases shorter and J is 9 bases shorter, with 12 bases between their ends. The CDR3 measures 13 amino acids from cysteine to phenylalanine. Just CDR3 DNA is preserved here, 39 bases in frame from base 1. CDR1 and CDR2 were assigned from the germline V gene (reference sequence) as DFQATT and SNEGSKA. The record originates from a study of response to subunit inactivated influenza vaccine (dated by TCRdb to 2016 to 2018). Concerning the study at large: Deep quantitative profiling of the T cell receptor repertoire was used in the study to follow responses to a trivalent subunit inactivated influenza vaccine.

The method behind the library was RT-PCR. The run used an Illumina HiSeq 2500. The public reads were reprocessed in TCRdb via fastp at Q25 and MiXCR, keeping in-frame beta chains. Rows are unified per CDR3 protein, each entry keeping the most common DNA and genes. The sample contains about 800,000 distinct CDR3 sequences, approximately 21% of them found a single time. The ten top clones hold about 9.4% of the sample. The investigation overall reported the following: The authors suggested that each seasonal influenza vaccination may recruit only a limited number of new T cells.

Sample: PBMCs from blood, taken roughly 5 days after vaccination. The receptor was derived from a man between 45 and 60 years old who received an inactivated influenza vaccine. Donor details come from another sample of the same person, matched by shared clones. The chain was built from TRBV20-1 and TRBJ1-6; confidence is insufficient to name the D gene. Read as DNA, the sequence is TGCAGTGCTAGCGGGTTAGATACTTCACCCCTCCACTTT. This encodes CSASGLDTSPLHF.